A single sample gave rise to the 32 T cell receptor beta chains below, sequenced in a study of T-cell reconstitution after alpha-beta-depleted transplantation in children. A library of TCRbeta sequences, prepared with unique molecular identifiers, was generated. MiXCR was run by TCRdb on the PCR reads, yielding one entry per CDR3 protein. The sample consists of approximately 800,000 distinct CDR3 sequences, under 20% of them appearing once. The material sequenced was PBMCs, mostly from graft donor cells, taken 360 days after TCRalphabeta/CD19-depleted stem cell transplant. These receptors came from a male patient younger than 18 who had a stem cell transplant for acute lymphoblastic leukemia, so the T cells may come from the graft donor.

This clonotype showed up many times. The CDR3 region is CASYKQAHEQYF. For the CDR3, the DNA is TGTGCCAGCTACAAGCAGGCCCACGAGCAGTACTTC. V and J are TRBV2 and TRBJ2-7; D remains unclear. Trimming took 8 bases from V and 5 from J, leaving 13 bases between them. Germline V CDR1 and CDR2: SNHLY, FYNNEI. The CDR3 extends over 12 amino acids.

This clonotype was observed a handful of times. The chain uses TRBV7-3 and TRBJ2-1; TRBD2 aligns across 9 bases. From germline, CDR1 is SGHTA and CDR2 FQGTGA. Losses at the gene ends were 1 base for V and 9 bases for J; bases not matched to a gene: 4. This CDR3 has 14 amino acids. The CDR3 DNA reads as TGTGCCAGCAGCTTAATCGGGCGGGAGGGTGAGCAGTTCTTC. It encodes CASSLIGREGEQFF.

In this sample, this clonotype turned up many times. The chain employs TRBV12-3 or TRBV12-4 and TRBJ1-4; a weak D match, TRBD1 (6 bases). V was cut by 4 bases and J by 5 bases, with 14 bases left in between. CDR3 length equals 15 residues. The CDR3 DNA reads as TGTGCCAGCAGTTCCGAGGGGGTAACGAATGAAAAACTGTTTTTT. Its translation is CASSSEGVTNEKLFF.

In this sample, this clonotype turned up a few times. This chain uses TRBV7-8 with TRBJ1-2; D gene unclear. Germline V gene sequence: CDR1 SGHVS, CDR2 FQNEAQ. The CDR3 sequence is 13 residues long. The ends were cut back, 1 base at V and 4 bases at J, with 7 bases in the middle. CDR3 nucleotide sequence: TGTGCCAGCAGCTTAGTGGTTTCCTATGGCTACACCTTC. This codes for CASSLVVSYGYTF.

The V and J genes are TRBV3-1 and TRBJ2-7, with 7 bases fitting TRBD2. The CDR3 covers 16 residues. Germline trimming cut 1 base from V and 6 bases from J; bases unmatched to any gene: 12. The germline V gene has CDR1 LGHDT and CDR2 YNNKEL (reference sequence). CDR3 nucleotides: TGTGCCAGCAGCCAAGTATCAGGGACTATCGGTAGCGAGCAGTACTTC. Translating it yields CASSQVSGTIGSEQYF.

Ten or more counts support this clonotype. The chain uses TRBV7-9 and TRBJ1-1; no firm D call. Germline assignment: CDR1 SEHNR and CDR2 FQNEAQ (reference sequence). The V gene lost 0 bases and the J gene lost 2 bases, with 7 bases spanning the gap. This CDR3 has 14 amino acids. For the CDR3, the DNA is TGTGCCAGCAGCTTAGCGGGTCCAAACACTGAAGCTTTCTTT. Translated, it gives CASSLAGPNTEAFF.

V usage is TRBV5-1 and J usage is TRBJ2-3; no reliable D call. The CDR3 spans 17 residues. Germline V CDR1 and CDR2: SGHRS, YFSETQ. V dropped 3 bases and J dropped 4 bases, with 21 bases sitting between them. CDR3 in amino acids: CASSSHSGPVIADTQYF. CDR3 DNA: TGCGCCAGCAGCTCTCACTCGGGCCCGGTAATCGCAGATACGCAGTATTTT.

A remark on this clonotype: Since the CDR3 does not end with the conserved phenylalanine or tryptophan, this likely comes from a read error. The chain employs TRBV11-1 and TRBJ1-1; D ambiguous. Germline V gene lookup returns CDR1 SGHAT and CDR2 FQDESV (reference sequence). This CDR3 is built from 12 residues. V lost 1 base and J lost 4, with 4 bases in between. CDR3 in DNA: TGTGCCAGCAGCTTAGTTGGCACTGAAGCTTTCTAT. Encoded protein: CASSLVGTEAFY.

This clonotype was picked up many times. This sequence joins TRBV10-2 and TRBJ2-1, with 14 bases matching TRBD2. The germline V gene encodes CDR1 WSHSY and CDR2 SAAADI. The CDR3 covers 14 residues. V lost 6 bases and J lost 8; bases outside the gene matches: 3. The CDR3 reads CASRGTSGSDEQFF. The CDR3 nucleotides are TGCGCCAGCAGGGGGACTAGCGGGAGCGATGAGCAGTTCTTC.

Worth noting for this clonotype: A much larger clone is a single base away; this may be a read error. This chain joins TRBV27 and TRBJ2-7; D not certain. The CDR3 loop spans 12 amino acids. Germline CDR1 is MNHEY and CDR2 is SMNVEV (reference sequence). CDR3 sequence (DNA): TGTGCCAGCAGTTCACAGAGCTACGAGCAGGACTTC. Translation: CASSSQSYEQDF.

The chain combines TRBV11-2 with TRBJ2-5; TRBD1 matches at 9 bases. Germline lookup yields CDR1 SGHAT and CDR2 FQNNGV. V dropped 4 bases and J dropped 2; count of bases not matched to a gene: 20. The CDR3 runs to 20 residues. The CDR3 here is CASSSHDGTGRSWGQETQYF. CDR3 nucleotide sequence: TGTGCCAGCAGCTCACATGACGGGACAGGGAGGTCTTGGGGGCAAGAGACCCAGTACTTC.

V and J are TRBV28 and TRBJ2-7, with TRBD2 matching over 7 bases. Losses at the gene ends were 3 bases for V and 6 bases for J; bases not matched to a gene: 8. This CDR3 is 14 amino acids long. Looked up from germline, CDR1 is MDHEN and CDR2 is SYDVKM. The CDR3 loop is CASSFRGVRVEQYF. The DNA for the CDR3 is TGTGCCAGCAGTTTCCGGGGGGTGAGAGTCGAGCAGTACTTC.

The rearrangement links TRBV7-2 to TRBJ1-2; the match to TRBD1 covers 7 bases. Per germline, CDR1 SGHTA and CDR2 FQGNSA. The CDR3 length is 14 residues. The V and J ends lost 5 bases and 1 base, in that order; junction bases with no gene match: 4. For the CDR3, the DNA is TGTGCCAGCAGCAAGGGACAGAGTAACTATGGCTACACCTTC. Translation gives CASSKGQSNYGYTF.

The sample holds a few counts of this clonotype. This sequence joins TRBV4-1 and TRBJ2-1; 7 bases line up with TRBD2. The CDR3 totals 17 residues. Trimming removed 0 bases from V and 5 bases from J; junction bases left unmatched: 10. CDR1 is MGHRA and CDR2 is YSYEKL in the germline V gene. The CDR3 bases are TGCGCCAGCAGCCAAGATTGGGGGGAGGGCCTGAACAATGAGCAGTTCTTC. This sequence encodes CASSQDWGEGLNNEQFF.

This clonotype has a handful of counts. V and J are TRBV5-1 and TRBJ1-2, with 7 bases aligning to TRBD1. Trimming cost V 3 bases and J 2 bases; bases outside gene matches: 7. The CDR3 loop spans 15 amino acids. The germline gives CDR1 SGHRS, CDR2 YFSETQ. CDR3 residues: CASSSATGKNYGYTF. The CDR3 nucleotides are TGCGCCAGCAGCTCTGCGACAGGGAAGAACTATGGCTACACCTTC.

Ten or more counts support this clonotype. This chain's CDR3 is CASSPWTASSYEQYF. The CDR3 DNA reads as TGCGCCAGCAGCCCCTGGACAGCCAGCTCCTACGAGCAGTACTTC. This chain joins TRBV5-1 and TRBJ2-7; a weak D match, TRBD1 (6 bases). Germline CDR1 is SGHRS and CDR2 is YFSETQ. Between the trimmed V and J ends, which lost 4 bases and 0 bases, there was a span of 14 bases. The CDR3 totals 15 residues. The entire variable domain, with the rest obtained from reference TRBV5-1 and TRBJ2-7, is as follows: KAGVTQTPRYLIKTRGQQVTLSCSPISGHRSVSWYQQTPGQGLQFLFEYFSETQRNKGNFPGRFSGRQFSNSRSEMNVSTLELGDSALYLCASSPWTASSYEQYFGPGTRLTVT.

This clonotype was counted a few times. The chain carries TRBV29-1 and TRBJ1-6; possibly TRBD1 for D (5 bases). The V end lost 3 bases, the J end lost 15 bases, and 18 bases lay between the germline ends. Germline lookup yields CDR1 SQVTM and CDR2 ANQGSEA. The CDR3 consists of 13 residues. Here the CDR3 DNA reads TGCAGCGTTGAGCGTCAGGGCGCGACGGGCCTCCACTTT. It translates to CSVERQGATGLHF.

This clonotype was seen repeatedly, ten times or more. The chain links TRBV20-1 to TRBJ2-7; D is perhaps TRBD2 (6 bases). The CDR3 loop spans 14 amino acids. V was shortened by 0 bases and J by 0 bases, with 9 bases between the two germline ends. Per the germline V gene, CDR1 is DFQATT and CDR2 is SNEGSKA (reference sequence). The CDR3 reads CSARDYGSSYEQYF. The CDR3, as DNA: TGCAGTGCTAGAGATTACGGGAGCTCCTACGAGCAGTACTTC.

Comment on this clonotype: It may be a read error: a sequence one base away is much more abundant. In DNA form, the CDR3 reads TGTGCCAGCAGCTTGAGACTAGCGGGAAGAACTAGCACAGATACGCAGTATTTT. Protein product: CASSLRLAGRTSTDTQYF. The chain employs TRBV11-1 and TRBJ2-3; TRBD2 matches at 11 bases. This CDR3 comprises 18 residues. V lost 3 bases to trimming and J lost 0 bases; unmatched junction nucleotides: 8. Germline loops: CDR1 SGHAT, CDR2 FQDESV (reference sequence).

This clonotype turned up a few times. This chain links TRBV18 with TRBJ2-7; D may be TRBD2 (6 bases). The CDR3 sequence is 15 residues long. Trimming took 2 bases from V and 1 from J, leaving 12 bases between them. Germline V gene sequence: CDR1 KGHSH, CDR2 LQKENI. In DNA, the CDR3 is TGTGCCAGCTCACCAACGGGACTTCCTTCCTACGAGCAGTACTTC. The encoded protein is CASSPTGLPSYEQYF.

The chain carries TRBV20-1 and TRBJ2-5, with 12 positions matching TRBD2. With V trimmed by 0 bases and J by 3 bases, 11 bases remained unmatched. Germline V gene sequence: CDR1 DFQATT, CDR2 SNEGSKA (reference sequence). The CDR3 runs 18 residues. DNA for the CDR3: TGCAGTGCTAGAGATGGCCTAGCGGGAGGGTTCGGAAAAGAGACCCAGTACTTC. This encodes CSARDGLAGGFGKETQYF.

The chain couples TRBV20-1 to TRBJ2-1; D is perhaps TRBD2 (5 bases). Germline assignment: CDR1 DFQATT and CDR2 SNEGSKA (reference sequence). Trimming stripped 7 bases from V and 8 bases from J, with 18 bases between. This CDR3 has 13 residues. DNA of the CDR3: TGCAGTGGAAAAGTACTAGGCCGACATGAGCAGTTCTTC. Amino acid sequence: CSGKVLGRHEQFF.

The gene calls are TRBV7-9 and TRBJ2-7; 7 bases map to TRBD2. V was pared by 6 bases and J by 5 bases, with 4 bases of the junction left unmatched. The CDR3 length is 12 residues. The V gene's germline CDR1 is SEHNR and CDR2 FQNEAQ (reference sequence). The CDR3 DNA sequence: TGTGCCAGCAGGGGGGGGGTCCACGAGCAGTACTTC. Translated: CASRGGVHEQYF.

This clonotype occurred a few times. J is TRBJ2-1 and V is TRBV5-1; TRBD1 matches 7 bases. V was pared by 3 bases and J by 2 bases, with 5 bases of the junction left unmatched. Germline V gene data show CDR1 as SGHRS and CDR2 as YFSETQ. The length of the CDR3 is 15 residues. The CDR3 sequence: CASSWGTATYNEQFF. CDR3 DNA: TGCGCCAGCAGCTGGGGGACAGCGACCTACAATGAGCAGTTCTTC.

V gene TRBV24-1 combines with J gene TRBJ2-1; 11 bases are shared with TRBD2. Germline lookup yields CDR1 KGHDR and CDR2 SFDVKD. There are 17 residues in the CDR3. V shed 3 bases, J shed 3 bases, and the junction held 6 bases outside the gene matches. The CDR3, as DNA: TGTGCCACCAGTGATCAACCGGGACTAGCGGACTACAATGAGCAGTTCTTC. Translated, it gives CATSDQPGLADYNEQFF.

This clonotype was recorded a few times. The chain is built from TRBV7-9 and TRBJ2-1; no firm D call. V was trimmed by 8 bases and J by 3 bases, leaving 5 bases between them. CDR1 is SEHNR and CDR2 is FQNEAQ in the germline V gene (reference sequence). The CDR3 runs to 11 residues. This CDR3 reads CASLFYNEQFF. The CDR3 region has the DNA TGTGCCAGCCTATTCTACAATGAGCAGTTCTTC.

There are a few counts of this clonotype. This chain joins TRBV7-7 and TRBJ2-2; TRBD1 agrees at 10 bases. With 4 bases clipped from V and 6 bases from J, the junction kept 5 bases outside the gene matches. The CDR3 contains 15 residues. Germline V gives CDR1 SSHAT, CDR2 FNYEAQ (reference sequence). The DNA of the CDR3 is TGTGCCAGCAGCTCCGGGACAGGGGTCCCCGGGGAGCTGTTTTTT. As protein: CASSSGTGVPGELFF.

This chain connects TRBV2 to TRBJ2-7, with 7 nucleotides matching TRBD1. CDR1 and CDR2 from the germline V gene are SNHLY and FYNNEI. The ends lost 6 bases at V and 7 bases at J; junction bases unmatched: 6. There are 12 residues in the CDR3. CDR3 sequence (DNA): TGTGCCAGCAGGGGGGACAGCCGGGAGCAGTACTTC. Its protein is CASRGDSREQYF.

V gene TRBV7-9 combines with J gene TRBJ2-3; D is uncertain. The CDR3 is 14 residues long. Per germline, CDR1 SEHNR and CDR2 FQNEAQ (reference sequence). V shed 4 bases and J shed 2 bases, with 10 bases lying between them. CDR3 in DNA: TGTGCCAGCAGCTCAACGGGCTTCACAGATACGCAGTATTTT. This sequence encodes CASSSTGFTDTQYF.

The chain is built from TRBV6-1 and TRBJ1-6; D not certain. The CDR3 sequence is 13 residues long. The V end lost 3 bases, the J end lost 13 bases, and 13 bases lay between the germline ends. Germline CDR1 and CDR2: MNHNS and SASEGT. The CDR3 loop is CASSDGWIGPLHF. The CDR3 nucleotides read TGTGCCAGCAGTGATGGGTGGATTGGGCCCCTCCACTTT.

This clonotype was counted ten times or more. The J gene is TRBJ2-1, the V gene TRBV27; possibly TRBD2 for D (6 bases). Germline lookup yields CDR1 MNHEY and CDR2 SMNVEV (reference sequence). V was pared by 1 base and J by 4 bases, with 11 bases between. This CDR3 region has 15 residues. The CDR3, as DNA: TGTGCCAGCAGTTTATGGGGTAGCGGATACAATGAGCAGTTCTTC. Protein sequence: CASSLWGSGYNEQFF.

This clonotype was observed many times. V and J are TRBV6-4 and TRBJ1-5; tentative D call: TRBD1 (5 bases). Trimming took off 3 bases at V and 4 bases at J, with 13 bases between the two ends. Per germline, CDR1 MRHNA and CDR2 SNTAGT. The CDR3 totals 15 residues. The CDR3 nucleotides are TGTGCCAGCAGTGAGGTCGACAGCGTTAATCAGCCCCAGCATTTT. Amino acid sequence: CASSEVDSVNQPQHF.